These 13 T cell receptor beta chains came from one sample sequenced in a study of cytomegalovirus exposure and HLA in healthy donors. This PCR relied on a set of 60 Vbeta primers and 13 Jbeta primers. Sequencing was performed with immunoSEQ multiplex PCR; in TCRdb, only in-frame clones are kept and a portion is missing. The sample carries roughly 290,000 clones, around 90% recorded once. Specimen: PBMCs. All receptors derive from a woman between 18 and 29 years old in good health and CMV-seronegative.

This clone was seen a few times. The chain carries TRBV2 and TRBJ2-5, with D hard to call. CDR3 length: 11 residues. The germline gives CDR1 SNHLY, CDR2 FYNNEI. The V end was cut by 7 bases, the J end by 1 base, with 4 bases between. CDR3 DNA sequence: TGTGCCAGCACCCTCCAAGAGACCCAGTACTTC. Protein: CASTLQETQYF.

V is TRBV5-6 and J is TRBJ1-6, with 8 positions matching TRBD1. The CDR3 is 14 amino acids. Germline trimming cut 4 bases from V and 7 bases from J; bases unmatched to any gene: 4. CDR1 SGHDT and CDR2 YYEEEE come from the germline V gene. The CDR3 nucleotides are TGTGCCAGCAGCAACCGGGACAGGAATTCACCCCTCCACTTT. This gives the protein CASSNRDRNSPLHF. Variable domain in full (rest from reference TRBV5-6 and TRBJ1-6): DAGVTQSPTHLIKTRGQQVTLRCSPKSGHDTVSWYQQALGQGPQFIFQYYEEEERQRGNFPDRFSGHQFPNYSSELNVNALLLGDSALYLCASSNRDRNSPLHFGNGTRLTVT.

The table lists this clone with a count of one. This rearrangement joins TRBV5-1 to TRBJ1-1; possibly TRBD1 for D (5 bases). Trimming removed 1 base at V and 1 base at J, with 11 bases between. This CDR3 has 15 amino acids. CDR1 is SGHRS, CDR2 YFSETQ, per germline. CDR3 sequence reads: CASSLMGPPNTEAFF. In nucleotides, the CDR3 is TGCGCCAGCAGCTTGATGGGGCCCCCGAACACTGAAGCTTTCTTT.

The chain has TRBV5-4 and TRBJ1-1, with D maybe TRBD1 (5 bases). V shed 4 bases and J shed 4 bases, with 11 bases lying between them. Germline V gene sequence: CDR1 SGHNT, CDR2 YYREEE (reference sequence). This CDR3 is 13 amino acids long. The CDR3 DNA sequence: TGTGCCAGCAGCAAGGGGCTACCCACTGAAGCTTTCTTT. Translated: CASSKGLPTEAFF.

The rearrangement uses TRBV6-5 and TRBJ2-1; a possible D gene is TRBD1 (6 bases). Germline V gene sequence: CDR1 MNHEY, CDR2 SVGAGI. This CDR3 region has 15 residues. The germline V and J ends were trimmed by 4 bases and 4 bases, with 14 bases remaining between them. This CDR3 is CASSLQGEPYNEQFF. The CDR3 nucleotides read TGTGCCAGCAGTTTACAGGGAGAGCCTTACAATGAGCAGTTCTTC.

This clone came up once. One end of the junction does not line up with germline, which may come from a read error. The chain has TRBV7-9 and TRBJ1-6; D is ambiguous. The CDR3 covers 14 residues. Germline V gene sequence: CDR1 SEHNR, CDR2 FQNEAQ (reference sequence). The chain's CDR3 is CSSRSHGDNSPLHF. As DNA, the CDR3 is TGTTCCAGCAGGTCCCATGGAGATAATTCACCCCTCCACTTT.

This chain joins TRBV27 and TRBJ1-1, with 7 bases fitting TRBD1. Germline CDR1 is MNHEY and CDR2 is SMNVEV (reference sequence). This CDR3 is 15 amino acids long. V lost 6 bases to trimming and J lost 0 bases; unmatched junction nucleotides: 7. CDR3 in DNA: TGTGCCAGCAGCCCGGGACAGATCATGAACACTGAAGCTTTCTTT. This encodes CASSPGQIMNTEAFF.

Note on this clone: An end of the junction differs from the germline gene, which may be a read error. At the DNA level, this CDR3 is encoded by other sequences in the same sample as well. The V gene is TRBV10-3, the J gene TRBJ1-6; D is unclear. CDR1 is ENHRY, CDR2 SYGVKD, per germline. The CDR3 sequence is 12 residues long. CDR3 loop: CAIAEGNSPLHF. The CDR3 DNA reads as TGTGCCATCGCAGAGGGAAATTCCCCCCTCCACTTT.

This chain uses TRBV12-5 with TRBJ2-5; D not certain. The J call is doubtful: the DNA matches TRBJ2-7 better. Germline V gene lookup returns CDR1 LGHNT and CDR2 FRNRAP. The CDR3 is made up of 10 amino acids. The CDR3 is CASGVYEQYF. For the CDR3, the DNA is TGTGCTAGTGGTGTATACGAGCAGTACTTC.

The V gene is TRBV18, the J gene TRBJ1-1; perhaps TRBD1 as D (6 bases). V was pared by 4 bases and J by 7 bases, with 13 bases between. Germline V gene lookup returns CDR1 KGHSH and CDR2 LQKENI. CDR3 size: 13 residues. The CDR3 here is CASSLSDRFEAFF. The CDR3 coding sequence is TGTGCCAGCTCACTTTCCGACAGGTTTGAAGCTTTCTTT.

The rearrangement joins TRBV7-9 to TRBJ2-7; weak D call: TRBD2 (6 bases). The CDR3 totals 14 residues. Trimming cost V 5 bases and J 4 bases, with 15 bases left between them. Germline V gene data show CDR1 as SEHNR and CDR2 as FQNEAQ (reference sequence). CDR3 DNA sequence: TGTGCCAGCAGCACCGCCGGGGGAGAGTACGAGCAGTACTTC. It encodes CASSTAGGEYEQYF.

The chain is built from TRBV19 and TRBJ1-1; tentatively, D is TRBD1 (5 bases). The CDR3 consists of 14 residues. V was trimmed by 0 bases and J by 3 bases, leaving 8 bases between them. Per the germline V gene, CDR1 is LNHDA and CDR2 is SQIVND (reference sequence). CDR3 DNA sequence: TGTGCCAGTAGTATAGACGTAGGGGACACTGAAGCTTTCTTT. This gives the protein CASSIDVGDTEAFF.

The J gene is TRBJ2-1, the V gene TRBV18, with D unresolved. V lost 3 bases and J lost 9, with 12 bases in between. Germline V gives CDR1 KGHSH, CDR2 LQKENI. The CDR3 covers 13 residues. CDR3 loop: CASSPPIVVEQFF. CDR3 nucleotide sequence: TGTGCCAGCTCACCTCCCATAGTTGTTGAGCAGTTCTTC.